The 19 T cell receptor beta chains listed next were all sequenced from one sample in a study of cytomegalovirus exposure and HLA in healthy donors. PCR amplification relied on 60 Vbeta primers (plus 13 Jbeta primers). This table comes from immunoSEQ multiplex PCR, and its TCRdb copy is limited to in-frame clones, with some not included. The sample contains approximately 170,000 clones, just under 80% of which appear only once. The sequenced sample consisted of PBMCs. These receptors all come from a woman aged 35 to 49 in good health and CMV-seropositive.

CDR3 sequence: CASSEPRGQAYGYTF. In nucleotides, the CDR3 is TGTGCCAGTAGTGAGCCGCGGGGACAGGCCTATGGCTACACCTTC. V usage is TRBV19 and J usage is TRBJ1-2; 8 positions agree with TRBD1. Unmatched junction bases numbered 9, after V lost 5 bases and J lost 4 bases. Germline values: CDR1 LNHDA, CDR2 SQIVND (reference sequence). This CDR3 is 15 amino acids long.

The chain is built from TRBV7-9 and TRBJ1-1, with D maybe TRBD1 (5 bases). CDR1 and CDR2 from the germline V gene are SEHNR and FQNEAQ (reference sequence). There are 15 residues in the CDR3. V lost 5 bases and J lost 4, with 17 bases in between. CDR3 DNA sequence: TGTGCCAGCAGCCCCAATCCTTGGGGCGGCACTGAAGCTTTCTTT. Translated: CASSPNPWGGTEAFF. Combining the CDR3 with reference TRBV7-9 and TRBJ1-1 gives the whole variable domain DTGVSQNPRHKITKRGQNVTFRCDPISEHNRLYWYRQTLGQGPEFLTYFQNEAQLEKSRLLSDRFSAERPKGSFSTLEIQRTEQGDSAMYLCASSPNPWGGTEAFFGQGTRLTVV.

This clone was counted once. V usage is TRBV9 and J usage is TRBJ1-2; D is uncertain. The V gene's germline CDR1 is SGDLS and CDR2 YYNGEE. V dropped 8 bases and J dropped 6 bases, with 17 bases sitting between them. The CDR3 is 13 residues long. DNA for the CDR3: TGTGCCAGTAGGTCTGGCGCGCGGGATGGCTACACCTTC. Translated: CASRSGARDGYTF. Looking up the rest from reference TRBV9 and TRBJ1-2 gives the full variable domain: DSGVTQTPKHLITATGQRVTLRCSPRSGDLSVYWYQQSLDQGLQFLIQYYNGEERAKGNILERFSAQQFPDLHSELNLSSLELGDSALYFCASRSGARDGYTFGSGTRLTVV.

This clone was picked up a small number of times. The J gene is TRBJ2-7, the V gene TRBV9, with D perhaps matching TRBD2 (8 bases). The CDR3 has 14 amino acids. Germline CDR1 and CDR2: SGDLS and YYNGEE. Trimming left V 4 bases short and J 3 bases short, with 14 bases between. The CDR3 spells CASSRGGQNYEQYF. The CDR3 DNA reads TGTGCCAGCAGCCGGGGGGGACAGAACTACGAGCAGTACTTC.

The chain employs TRBV30 and TRBJ1-1, with D possibly TRBD1 on 5 matching bases. Germline lookup yields CDR1 GTSNPN and CDR2 SVGIG (reference sequence). The V end lost 5 bases, the J end lost 1 base, and 11 bases lay between the germline ends. The CDR3 sequence is 13 residues long. For the CDR3, the DNA is TGTGCCTGGGACCAAGACAGGAACACTGAAGCTTTCTTT. It specifies CAWDQDRNTEAFF.

CDR3 sequence: CASSLYGGGLTDTQYF. The CDR3, as DNA: TGCGCCAGCAGCTTGTATGGGGGGGGATTAACAGATACGCAGTATTTT. The genes are TRBV5-1 and TRBJ2-3, with 7 bases identical to TRBD2. The germline V gene has CDR1 SGHRS and CDR2 YFSETQ. After removal of 1 base from V and 3 bases from J, the junction contained 8 bases not matched to a gene. The CDR3 runs 16 residues.

The gene calls are TRBV5-4 and TRBJ1-2; D remains ambiguous. Germline-derived CDR1 and CDR2 are SGHNT and YYREEE (reference sequence). This CDR3 contains 14 residues. Trimming pared 5 bases from V and 2 bases from J, leaving 13 bases between. CDR3 residues: CASRTESNNYGYTF. DNA for the CDR3: TGTGCCAGCAGGACGGAGAGCAACAACTATGGCTACACCTTC.

This rearrangement joins TRBV30 to TRBJ1-2; D may be TRBD1 (5 bases). CDR3 length: 11 residues. Per the germline V gene, CDR1 is GTSNPN and CDR2 is SVGIG (reference sequence). V was shortened by 3 bases and J by 14 bases, with 16 bases between the two germline ends. CDR3 sequence (DNA): TGTGCCTGGAGCTCAGGGATATCGTGGACCTTC. Translation gives CAWSSGISWTF.

The V call is TRBV5-4, the J call TRBJ1-1; 7 bases line up with TRBD1. Germline CDR1 reads SGHNT; CDR2 reads YYREEE (reference sequence). The V gene end was trimmed by 2 bases and the J gene end by 5 bases; junction bases not matched to a gene: 6. CDR3 length: 14 residues. The CDR3 bases are TGTGCCAGCAGCTTACCCGGACAGGCGACTGAAGCTTTCTTT. Its translation is CASSLPGQATEAFF.

V and J are TRBV29-1 and TRBJ2-1, with 10 bases lining up with TRBD2. The CDR3 length is 14 residues. Trimming removed 5 bases from V and 2 bases from J; junction bases left unmatched: 3. The germline V gene has CDR1 SQVTM and CDR2 ANQGSEA. The CDR3: CSVKRGGTYNEQFF. CDR3 sequence (DNA): TGCAGCGTTAAGCGGGGGGGGACCTACAATGAGCAGTTCTTC.

The chain has TRBV7-8 and TRBJ1-5; D not certain. The germline V and J ends were trimmed by 5 bases and 5 bases, with 7 bases remaining between them. Germline CDR1 SGHVS, CDR2 FQNEAQ. The CDR3 runs 12 residues. In DNA, the CDR3 is TGTGCCAGCAGCCGCCCAGATCAGCCCCAGCATTTT. Protein sequence: CASSRPDQPQHF.

CDR3 coding DNA: TGTGCCAGCAGCTTAGACGGTAACTATGGCTACACCTTC. It specifies CASSLDGNYGYTF. The chain joins TRBV7-8 to TRBJ1-2; D is undetermined. The CDR3 sequence is 13 residues long. Deletions cut 1 base from V and 1 base from J, with 4 bases between. Germline V gene sequence: CDR1 SGHVS, CDR2 FQNEAQ.

This chain links TRBV9 with TRBJ2-1; TRBD2 aligns across 15 bases. Germline values: CDR1 SGDLS, CDR2 YYNGEE. The V gene end was trimmed by 2 bases and the J gene end by 6 bases; junction bases not matched to a gene: 12. The length of the CDR3 is 19 residues. The CDR3 sequence: CASSVGPPGLAGGTNEQFF. CDR3 nucleotide sequence: TGTGCCAGCAGCGTTGGCCCTCCGGGACTAGCGGGGGGAACCAATGAGCAGTTCTTC. The variable domain in full, completed from reference TRBV9 and TRBJ2-1, reads DSGVTQTPKHLITATGQRVTLRCSPRSGDLSVYWYQQSLDQGLQFLIQYYNGEERAKGNILERFSAQQFPDLHSELNLSSLELGDSALYFCASSVGPPGLAGGTNEQFFGPGTRLTVL.

DNA for the CDR3: TGTGCCTGGAGTGTAACTCGGGATCAGCCCCAGCATTTT. Amino acid sequence: CAWSVTRDQPQHF. V is TRBV30 and J is TRBJ1-5; the D is unclear. This CDR3 contains 13 residues. V gave up 0 bases and J gave up 5 bases, with 8 bases separating them. Germline CDR1 is GTSNPN and CDR2 is SVGIG (reference sequence).

This clone was detected once. The CDR3 DNA is TGTGCCACCCATCTAGCGGGGGGACGAACCGGGGAGCTGTTTTTT. Translated, it gives CATHLAGGRTGELFF. The chain is built from TRBV28 and TRBJ2-2; 11 bases are a match to TRBD2. The J segment lost 5 bases and the V segment lost 10 bases, leaving 9 bases of the junction unmatched. CDR3 size: 15 residues. Germline lookup yields CDR1 MDHEN and CDR2 SYDVKM.

Only one count was recorded for this clone. This chain joins TRBV30 and TRBJ2-5; maybe TRBD1 (7 bases). V was trimmed by 5 bases and J by 5 bases, leaving 15 bases between them. The CDR3 extends over 13 amino acids. In germline, CDR1 is GTSNPN, CDR2 SVGIG (reference sequence). This chain's CDR3 is CAWGQGGKETQYF. The CDR3 DNA follows: TGTGCCTGGGGCCAGGGGGGTAAGGAGACCCAGTACTTC.

The table lists this clone with a count of one. The chain is built from TRBV5-5 and TRBJ2-1; D is perhaps TRBD1 (6 bases). The CDR3 loop spans 14 amino acids. Deletions cut 5 bases from V and 6 bases from J, with 15 bases between. Germline V gives CDR1 SGHKS, CDR2 YYEKEE (reference sequence). The CDR3 nucleotides read TGTGCCAGCAGTGGGGAACTACAGGGCAATGAGCAGTTCTTC. As protein: CASSGELQGNEQFF.

The chain employs TRBV5-5 and TRBJ1-4, with TRBD1 matching over 9 bases. CDR1 is SGHKS and CDR2 is YYEKEE in the germline V gene (reference sequence). Unmatched junction bases numbered 5, after V lost 4 bases and J lost 7 bases. CDR3 length: 14 residues. CDR3 loop: CASSPGQGGEKLFF. The CDR3 region has the DNA TGTGCCAGCAGCCCGGGACAGGGCGGTGAAAAACTGTTTTTT.

This clone was counted only a few times. This chain joins TRBV25-1 and TRBJ2-7; the D is unclear. The length of the CDR3 is 12 residues. CDR1 is MGHDK, CDR2 SYGVNS, per germline. Trimming took off 8 bases at V and 0 bases at J, with 8 bases between the two ends. CDR3 sequence (DNA): TGTGCCAGCGCCGTAGACTCCTACGAGCAGTACTTC. It codes for CASAVDSYEQYF.